This T cell receptor beta chain was retrieved from a study of T cells after yellow fever vaccination. Template-switching 5'RACE yielded the TCR cDNA; a universal primer site and UMIs were added in the process. TCRdb reanalysed the 5' RACE reads using MiXCR and keeps one entry per CDR3 protein. This repertoire shows 300,000 to 350,000 distinct CDR3 sequences, around 4.1% found once; its top ten account for approximately 24%. The sample holds many counts of this clonotype. Antigen: not known. General study points: Post-booster repertoires contained most primary-vaccination clones again (roughly 96% CD4, approximately 86% CD8).

Germline V gene sequence: CDR1 SGHRS, CDR2 YFSETQ. The ends were cut back, 4 bases at V and 0 bases at J, with 12 bases in the middle. The CDR3 is made up of 15 amino acids. The chain recombines TRBV5-1 with TRBJ2-3; TRBD2 might be the D (6 bases). This TCR derives from a man between 18 and 35 years old who received the YFV17D yellow fever vaccine. The sequencing here drew on PBMCs, taken 5 days after the yellow fever booster vaccination. The CDR3 loop reads CASSVGGTSTDTQYF. CDR3 sequence (DNA): TGCGCCAGCAGCGTTGGGGGGACTAGCACAGATACGCAGTATTTT.